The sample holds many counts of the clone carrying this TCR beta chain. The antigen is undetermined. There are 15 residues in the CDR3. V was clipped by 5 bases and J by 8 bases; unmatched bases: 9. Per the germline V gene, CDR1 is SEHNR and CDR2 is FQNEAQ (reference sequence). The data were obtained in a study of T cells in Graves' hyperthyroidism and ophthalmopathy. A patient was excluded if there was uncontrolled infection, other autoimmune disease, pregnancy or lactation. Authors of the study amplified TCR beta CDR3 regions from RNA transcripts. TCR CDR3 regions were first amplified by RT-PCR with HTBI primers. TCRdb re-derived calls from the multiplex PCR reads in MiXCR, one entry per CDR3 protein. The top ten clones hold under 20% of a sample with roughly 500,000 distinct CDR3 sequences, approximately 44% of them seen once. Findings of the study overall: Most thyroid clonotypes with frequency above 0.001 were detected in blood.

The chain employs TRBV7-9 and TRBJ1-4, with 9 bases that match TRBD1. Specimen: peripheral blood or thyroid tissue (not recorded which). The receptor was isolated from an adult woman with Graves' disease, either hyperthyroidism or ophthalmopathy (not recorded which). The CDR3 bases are TGTGCCAGCAGCGCCTACAGGGGGCGGCGAGAAAAACTGTTTTTT. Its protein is CASSAYRGRREKLFF.